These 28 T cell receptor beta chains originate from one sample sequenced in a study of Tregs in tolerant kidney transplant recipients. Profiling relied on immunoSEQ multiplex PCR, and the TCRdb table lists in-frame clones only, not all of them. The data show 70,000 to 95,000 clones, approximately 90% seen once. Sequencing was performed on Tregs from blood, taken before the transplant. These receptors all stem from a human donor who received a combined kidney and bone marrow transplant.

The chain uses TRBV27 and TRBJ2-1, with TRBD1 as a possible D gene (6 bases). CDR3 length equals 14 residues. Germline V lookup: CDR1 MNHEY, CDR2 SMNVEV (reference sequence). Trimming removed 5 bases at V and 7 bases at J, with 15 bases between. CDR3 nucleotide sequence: TGTGCCAGCAGTGTAAACAGGGATCGGAATGAGCAGTTCTTC. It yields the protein CASSVNRDRNEQFF.

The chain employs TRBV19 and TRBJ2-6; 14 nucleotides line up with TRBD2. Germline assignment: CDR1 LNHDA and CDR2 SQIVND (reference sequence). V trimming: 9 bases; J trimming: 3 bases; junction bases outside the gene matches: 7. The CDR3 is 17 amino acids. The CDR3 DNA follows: TGTGCCAGCACGACTAGCGGGAGGGCCGGTGGGGCCAACGTCCTGACTTTC. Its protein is CASTTSGRAGGANVLTF. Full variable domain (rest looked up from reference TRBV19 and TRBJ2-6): DGGITQSPKYLFRKEGQNVTLSCEQNLNHDAMYWYRQDPGQGLRLIYYSQIVNDFQKGDIAEGYSVSREKKESFPLTVTSAQKNPTAFYLCASTTSGRAGGANVLTFGAGSRLTVL.

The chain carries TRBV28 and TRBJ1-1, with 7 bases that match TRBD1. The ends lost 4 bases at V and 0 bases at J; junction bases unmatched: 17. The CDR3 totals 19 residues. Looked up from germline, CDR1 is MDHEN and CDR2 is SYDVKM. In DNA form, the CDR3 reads TGTGCCAGCAGTTCCCTACAACTGACAGGGTTTCTGGTGAACACTGAAGCTTTCTTT. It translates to CASSSLQLTGFLVNTEAFF. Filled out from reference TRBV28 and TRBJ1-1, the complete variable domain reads DVKVTQSSRYLVKRTGEKVFLECVQDMDHENMFWYRQDPGLGLRLIYFSYDVKMKEKGDIPEGYSVSREKKERFSLILESASTNQTSMYLCASSSLQLTGFLVNTEAFFGQGTRLTVV.

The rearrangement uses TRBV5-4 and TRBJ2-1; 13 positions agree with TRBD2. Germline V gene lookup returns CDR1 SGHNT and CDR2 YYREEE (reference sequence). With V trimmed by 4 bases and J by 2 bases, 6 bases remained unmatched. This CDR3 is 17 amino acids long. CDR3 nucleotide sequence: TGTGCCAGCAGCCCGGGGGGGACTAGCGGGACCTACAATGAGCAGTTCTTC. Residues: CASSPGGTSGTYNEQFF.

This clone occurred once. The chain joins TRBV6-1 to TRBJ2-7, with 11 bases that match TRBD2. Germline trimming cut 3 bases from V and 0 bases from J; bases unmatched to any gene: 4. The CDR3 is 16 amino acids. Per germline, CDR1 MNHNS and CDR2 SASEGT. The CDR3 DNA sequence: TGTGCCAGCAGTGAGAGGGGACTAGCGGACTCCTACGAGCAGTACTTC. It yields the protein CASSERGLADSYEQYF.

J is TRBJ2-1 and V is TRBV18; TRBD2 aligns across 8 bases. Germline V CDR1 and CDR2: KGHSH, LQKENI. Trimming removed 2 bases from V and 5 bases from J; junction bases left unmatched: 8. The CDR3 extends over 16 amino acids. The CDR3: CASSPEAGVGHNEQFF. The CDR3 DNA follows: TGTGCCAGCTCACCAGAAGCGGGAGTTGGCCACAATGAGCAGTTCTTC.

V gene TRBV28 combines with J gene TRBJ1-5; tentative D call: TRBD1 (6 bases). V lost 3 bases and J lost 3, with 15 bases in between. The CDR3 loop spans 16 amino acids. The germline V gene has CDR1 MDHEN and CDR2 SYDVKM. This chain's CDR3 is CASSLGAGPNNQPQHF. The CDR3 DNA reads TGTGCCAGCAGTTTGGGGGCGGGGCCAAACAATCAGCCCCAGCATTTT. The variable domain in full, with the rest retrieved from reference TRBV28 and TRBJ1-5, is DVKVTQSSRYLVKRTGEKVFLECVQDMDHENMFWYRQDPGLGLRLIYFSYDVKMKEKGDIPEGYSVSREKKERFSLILESASTNQTSMYLCASSLGAGPNNQPQHFGDGTRLSIL.

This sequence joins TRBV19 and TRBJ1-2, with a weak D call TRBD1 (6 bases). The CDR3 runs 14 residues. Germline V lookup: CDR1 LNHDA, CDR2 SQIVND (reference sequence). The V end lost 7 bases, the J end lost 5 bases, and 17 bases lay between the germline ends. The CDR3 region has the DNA TGTGCCAGTACCCCCGGGGGGGCGGTGTATGGCTACACCTTC. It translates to CASTPGGAVYGYTF.

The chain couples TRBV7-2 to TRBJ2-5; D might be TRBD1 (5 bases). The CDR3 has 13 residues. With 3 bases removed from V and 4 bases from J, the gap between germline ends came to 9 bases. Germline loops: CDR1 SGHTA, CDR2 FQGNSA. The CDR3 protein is CASSFQGRETQYF. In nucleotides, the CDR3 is TGTGCCAGCAGCTTTCAGGGTAGAGAGACCCAGTACTTC.

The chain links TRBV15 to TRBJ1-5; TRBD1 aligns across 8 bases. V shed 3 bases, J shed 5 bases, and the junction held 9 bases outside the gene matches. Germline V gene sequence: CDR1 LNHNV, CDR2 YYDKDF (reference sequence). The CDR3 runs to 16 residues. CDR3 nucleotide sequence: TGTGCCACCAGCAGGGACAGGGTTAAGGGCGATCAGCCCCAGCATTTT. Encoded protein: CATSRDRVKGDQPQHF.

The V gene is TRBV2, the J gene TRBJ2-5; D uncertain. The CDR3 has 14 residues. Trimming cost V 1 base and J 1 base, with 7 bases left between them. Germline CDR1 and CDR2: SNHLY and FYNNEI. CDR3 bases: TGTGCCAGCAGTGAAGGAACTACCCAAGAGACCCAGTACTTC. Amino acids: CASSEGTTQETQYF.

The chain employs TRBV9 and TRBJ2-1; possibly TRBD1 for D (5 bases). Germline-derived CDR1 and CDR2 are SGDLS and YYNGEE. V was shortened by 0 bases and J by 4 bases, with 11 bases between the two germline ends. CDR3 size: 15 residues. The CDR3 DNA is TGTGCCAGCAGCGTAGTAGACAGACCATACAATGAGCAGTTCTTC. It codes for CASSVVDRPYNEQFF.

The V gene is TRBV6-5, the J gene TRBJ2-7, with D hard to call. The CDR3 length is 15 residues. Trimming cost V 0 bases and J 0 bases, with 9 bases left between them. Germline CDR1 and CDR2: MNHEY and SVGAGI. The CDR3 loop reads CASSYSSKSSYEQYF. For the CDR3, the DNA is TGTGCCAGCAGTTACTCGTCGAAAAGCTCCTACGAGCAGTACTTC.

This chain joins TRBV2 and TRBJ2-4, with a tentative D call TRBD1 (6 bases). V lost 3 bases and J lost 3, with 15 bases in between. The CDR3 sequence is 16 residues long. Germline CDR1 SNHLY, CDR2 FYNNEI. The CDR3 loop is CASSEQGYLGKNIQYF. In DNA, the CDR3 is TGTGCCAGCAGTGAGCAGGGGTATCTGGGCAAAAACATTCAGTACTTC.

The CDR3 reads CASSYSASQPQHF. CDR3 sequence (DNA): TGTGCCAGCAGTTACTCGGCCAGTCAGCCCCAGCATTTT. The chain has TRBV6-6 and TRBJ1-5; D is ambiguous. CDR3 length equals 13 residues. The V and J ends lost 0 bases and 6 bases respectively, with 6 bases between them. Germline V lookup: CDR1 MNHNY, CDR2 SVGAGI (reference sequence).

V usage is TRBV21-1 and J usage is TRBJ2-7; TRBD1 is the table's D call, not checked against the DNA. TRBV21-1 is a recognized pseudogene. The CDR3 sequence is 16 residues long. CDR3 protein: CARQQWGTGREYEQYF. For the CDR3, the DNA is TGTGCCAGACAGCAGTGGGGGACAGGGAGGGAGTACGAGCAGTACTTC.

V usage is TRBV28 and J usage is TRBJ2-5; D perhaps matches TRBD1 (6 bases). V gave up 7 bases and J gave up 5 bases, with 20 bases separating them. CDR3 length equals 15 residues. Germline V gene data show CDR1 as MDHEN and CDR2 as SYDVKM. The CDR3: CASTKDRPAMETQYF. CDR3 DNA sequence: TGTGCCAGCACCAAAGACAGGCCGGCAATGGAGACCCAGTACTTC.

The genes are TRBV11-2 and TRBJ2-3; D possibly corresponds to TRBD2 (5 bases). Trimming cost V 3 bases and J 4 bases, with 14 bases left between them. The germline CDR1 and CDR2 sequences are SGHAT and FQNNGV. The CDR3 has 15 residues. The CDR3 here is CASSLGGAAADTQYF. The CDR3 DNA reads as TGTGCCAGCAGCTTGGGTGGAGCAGCGGCAGATACGCAGTATTTT.

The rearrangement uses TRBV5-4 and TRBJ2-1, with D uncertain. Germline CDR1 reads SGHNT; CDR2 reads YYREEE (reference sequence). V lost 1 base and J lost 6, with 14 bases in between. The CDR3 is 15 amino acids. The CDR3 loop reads CASSLRLALINEQFF. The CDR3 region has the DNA TGTGCCAGCAGCTTGAGGTTGGCATTAATCAATGAGCAGTTCTTC.

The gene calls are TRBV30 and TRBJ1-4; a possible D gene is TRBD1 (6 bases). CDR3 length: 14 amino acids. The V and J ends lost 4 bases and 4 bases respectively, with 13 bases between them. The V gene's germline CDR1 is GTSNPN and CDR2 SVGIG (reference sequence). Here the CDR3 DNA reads TGTGCCTGGACCGCGGACAGTCATAATGAAAAACTGTTTTTT. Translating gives CAWTADSHNEKLFF.

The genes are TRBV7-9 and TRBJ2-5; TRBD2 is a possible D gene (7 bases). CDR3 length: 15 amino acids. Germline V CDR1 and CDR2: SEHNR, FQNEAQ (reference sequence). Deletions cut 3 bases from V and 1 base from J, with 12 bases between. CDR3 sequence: CASSFGGGGQETQYF. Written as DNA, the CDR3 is TGTGCCAGCAGCTTTGGGGGAGGGGGCCAAGAGACCCAGTACTTC.

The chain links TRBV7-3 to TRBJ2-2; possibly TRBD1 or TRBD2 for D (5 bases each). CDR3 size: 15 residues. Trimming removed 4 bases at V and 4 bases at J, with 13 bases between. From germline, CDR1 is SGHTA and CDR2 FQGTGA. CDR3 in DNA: TGTGCCAGCAGCTCTGGGACGGGATCCACCGGGGAGCTGTTTTTT. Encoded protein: CASSSGTGSTGELFF.

CDR3 nucleotides: TGCGCCAGCAGACCCGGACAGAATTACAATGAGCAGTTCTTC. This translates into CASRPGQNYNEQFF. The J gene is TRBJ2-1, the V gene TRBV5-1; perhaps TRBD1 as D (6 bases). Trimming left V 5 bases short and J 4 bases short, with 13 bases between. Germline CDR1 reads SGHRS; CDR2 reads YFSETQ. The CDR3 contains 14 residues.

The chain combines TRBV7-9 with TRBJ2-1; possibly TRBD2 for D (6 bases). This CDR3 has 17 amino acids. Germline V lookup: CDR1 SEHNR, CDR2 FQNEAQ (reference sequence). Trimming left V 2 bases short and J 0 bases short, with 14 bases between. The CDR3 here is CASSLTRLATSYNEQFF. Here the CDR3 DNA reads TGTGCCAGCAGCTTAACGCGTCTAGCGACCTCCTACAATGAGCAGTTCTTC.

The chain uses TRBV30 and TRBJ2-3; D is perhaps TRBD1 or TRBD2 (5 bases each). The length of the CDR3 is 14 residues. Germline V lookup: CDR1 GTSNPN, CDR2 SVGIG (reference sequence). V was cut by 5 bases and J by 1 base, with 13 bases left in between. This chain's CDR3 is CAWGGSRGTDTQYF. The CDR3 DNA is TGTGCCTGGGGGGGTAGTAGGGGCACAGATACGCAGTATTTT.

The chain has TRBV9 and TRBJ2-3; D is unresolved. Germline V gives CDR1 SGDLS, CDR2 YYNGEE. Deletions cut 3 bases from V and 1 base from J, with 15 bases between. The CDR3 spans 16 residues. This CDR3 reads CASSALPQRGTDTQYF. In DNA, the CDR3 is TGTGCCAGCAGCGCCCTCCCGCAGCGAGGCACAGATACGCAGTATTTT. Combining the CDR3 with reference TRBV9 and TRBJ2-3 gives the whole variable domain DSGVTQTPKHLITATGQRVTLRCSPRSGDLSVYWYQQSLDQGLQFLIQYYNGEERAKGNILERFSAQQFPDLHSELNLSSLELGDSALYFCASSALPQRGTDTQYFGPGTRLTVL.

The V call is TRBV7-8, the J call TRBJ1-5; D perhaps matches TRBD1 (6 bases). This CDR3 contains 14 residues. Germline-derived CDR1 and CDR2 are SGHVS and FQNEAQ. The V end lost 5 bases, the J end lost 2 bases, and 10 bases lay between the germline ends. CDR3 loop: CASSTHRGNQPQHF. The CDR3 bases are TGTGCCAGCAGCACGCACAGGGGCAATCAGCCCCAGCATTTT.

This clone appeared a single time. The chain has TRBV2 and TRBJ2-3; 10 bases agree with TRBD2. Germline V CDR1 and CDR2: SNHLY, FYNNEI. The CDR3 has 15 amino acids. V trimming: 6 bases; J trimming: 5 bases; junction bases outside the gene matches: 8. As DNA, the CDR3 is TGTGCCAGCAGCCCAACTAGCGGGAAAATAGATACGCAGTATTTT. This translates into CASSPTSGKIDTQYF.